The 2 T cell receptor beta chains below all came from one sample that was sequenced in a study of cytomegalovirus exposure and HLA in healthy donors (dated by TCRdb to between 2016 and 2019). Library construction relied on the immunoSEQ multiplex PCR assay. A mixture of 60 forward primers for TCR Vbeta segments and 13 reverse primers for TCR Jbeta segments was used in the multiplex PCR. Imported from immuneACCESS, the table was reduced by TCRdb to in-frame sequences with V and J called. These copies leave out some clones; in studies compared against another copy, an unresolved V gene accounts for under half, and the cause of the remainder is not known. Across this sample there are around 270,000 clones, with about four fifths seen only once. More than 0.3% of the sample comes from the top ten. Input material: PBMCs. These TCRs come from a girl aged 2 to 9 in good health and CMV-seronegative.

The gene calls are TRBV6-1 and TRBJ1-2; 10 bases align to TRBD1. The CDR3 covers 15 residues. Trimming at V came to 5 bases and at J to 3 bases, leaving 6 bases not matched to a gene. The germline V gene encodes CDR1 MNHNS and CDR2 SASEGT. This CDR3 reads CASSPDRGDYYGYTF. Written as DNA, the CDR3 is TGTGCCAGCAGTCCGGACAGGGGGGATTACTATGGCTACACCTTC.

Turning to this clone: The same CDR3 is also encoded by other DNA sequences in this sample. The gene calls are TRBV10-3 and TRBJ2-3, with D possibly being TRBD1 (6 bases). V shed 5 bases and J shed 2 bases, with 11 bases lying between them. Germline loops: CDR1 ENHRY, CDR2 SYGVKD. This CDR3 has 14 residues. CDR3 DNA: TGTGCCATCAGTACAGGGTTAGTCACAGATACGCAGTATTTT. Protein product: CAISTGLVTDTQYF.